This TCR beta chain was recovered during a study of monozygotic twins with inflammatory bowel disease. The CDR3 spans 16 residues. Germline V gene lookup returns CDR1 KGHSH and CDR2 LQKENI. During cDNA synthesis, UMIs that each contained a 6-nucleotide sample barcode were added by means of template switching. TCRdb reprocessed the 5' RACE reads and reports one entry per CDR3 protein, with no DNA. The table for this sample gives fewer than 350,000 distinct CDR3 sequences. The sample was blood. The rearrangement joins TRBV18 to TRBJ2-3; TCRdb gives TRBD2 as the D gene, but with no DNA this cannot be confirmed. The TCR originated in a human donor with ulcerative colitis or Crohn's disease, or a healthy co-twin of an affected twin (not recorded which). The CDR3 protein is CASSPRKSGSTDTQYF.